These 4 T cell receptor beta chains were all obtained from the same sample, sequenced in a study of control samples from healthy donors and cancer patients. Produced via immunoSEQ multiplex PCR; TCRdb's table is partial and in-frame only. The data show tens of thousands of clones, 70% to 90% seen once. The sequenced sample was blood. These receptors all stem from a man aged 40-55 years in good health.

The table lists this clone with a count of one. V and J are TRBV11-3 and TRBJ1-5, with 9 bases identical to TRBD1. The V segment lost 1 base and the J segment 1 base; nucleotides outside the gene matches: 5. CDR3 size: 17 residues. The germline CDR1 and CDR2 sequences are SGHNT and YENEEA. The CDR3 nucleotides read TGTGCCAGCAGCTTAGGGACAGGGGCTGGCAGCAATCAGCCCCAGCATTTT. Translating gives CASSLGTGAGSNQPQHF.

The chain recombines TRBV5-1 with TRBJ1-1; D is unresolved. Germline CDR1 SGHRS, CDR2 YFSETQ. The CDR3 covers 13 residues. The V end lost 0 bases, the J end lost 4 bases, and 7 bases lay between the germline ends. This CDR3 reads CASSLALGTEAFF. The CDR3 bases are TGCGCCAGCAGCTTGGCCTTGGGCACTGAAGCTTTCTTT.

The rearrangement joins TRBV19 to TRBJ2-5; TRBD2 is a possible D gene (7 bases). Germline V gene sequence: CDR1 LNHDA, CDR2 SQIVND (reference sequence). V was clipped by 9 bases and J by 5 bases, with 19 bases between them. The CDR3 runs 14 residues. In DNA form, the CDR3 reads TGTGCCAGCCTATCGACCGGGGGGCTGGAGACCCAGTACTTC. This translates into CASLSTGGLETQYF. Supplemented by reference TRBV19 and TRBJ2-5, the full variable domain reads DGGITQSPKYLFRKEGQNVTLSCEQNLNHDAMYWYRQDPGQGLRLIYYSQIVNDFQKGDIAEGYSVSREKKESFPLTVTSAQKNPTAFYLCASLSTGGLETQYFGPGTRLLVL.

This clone was counted a few times. The genes are TRBV6-5 and TRBJ2-7, with TRBD1 matching over 8 bases. J was trimmed by 12 bases and V by 5 bases; bases with no gene match: 9. There are 12 residues in the CDR3. Per germline, CDR1 MNHEY and CDR2 SVGAGI. CDR3 coding DNA: TGTGCCAGCAGTATAGGACAGGGTGTATCGTACTTC. This sequence encodes CASSIGQGVSYF.